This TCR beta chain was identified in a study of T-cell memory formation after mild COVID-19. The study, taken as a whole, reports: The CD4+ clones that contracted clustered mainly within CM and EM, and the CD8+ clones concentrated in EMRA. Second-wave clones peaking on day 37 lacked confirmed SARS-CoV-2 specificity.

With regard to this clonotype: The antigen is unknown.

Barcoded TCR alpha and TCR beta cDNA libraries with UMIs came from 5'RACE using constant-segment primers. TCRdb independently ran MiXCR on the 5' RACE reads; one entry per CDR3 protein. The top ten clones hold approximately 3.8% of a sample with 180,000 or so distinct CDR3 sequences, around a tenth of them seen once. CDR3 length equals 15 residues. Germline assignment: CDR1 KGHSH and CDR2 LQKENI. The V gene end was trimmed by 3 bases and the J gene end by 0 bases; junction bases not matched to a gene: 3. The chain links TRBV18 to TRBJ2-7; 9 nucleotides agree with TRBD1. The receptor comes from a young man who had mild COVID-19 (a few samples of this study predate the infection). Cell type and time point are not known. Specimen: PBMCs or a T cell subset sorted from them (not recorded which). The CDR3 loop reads CASSPDRGHSYEQYF. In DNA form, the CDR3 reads TGTGCCAGCTCACCGGACAGGGGACACTCCTACGAGCAGTACTTC.